The sequence of this TCR beta chain was determined in a study of identical twins. Whole-study findings and limits: Insertions ran lower in abundant cord blood beta clonotypes, though not in memory repertoires. Conclusions were drawn cross-sectionally by statistical analysis, without following the same donors.

Unique molecular identifiers were present on the cDNA, and a universal primer site came from template switching. MiXCR, run by TCRdb on the 5' RACE reads, gives a single entry per CDR3 protein. The repertoire holds a few hundred thousand distinct CDR3 sequences, with roughly an eighth as singletons. As concerns this clonotype: What it binds is unknown.

Trimming removed 7 bases at V and 2 bases at J, with 11 bases between. The CDR3 is 13 amino acids. Germline V gene lookup returns CDR1 MNHNS and CDR2 SASEGT. These data also formed part of another study, on yellow fever vaccine responses in identical twins.

Sample: CD4+ T cells sorted from blood. The source is a woman between 18 and 30 years old in good health. The chain uses TRBV6-1 and TRBJ1-1; no reliable D call. The CDR3 spells CASKGLSNTEAFF. The CDR3 DNA is TGTGCCAGCAAAGGACTCTCCAACACTGAAGCTTTCTTT.